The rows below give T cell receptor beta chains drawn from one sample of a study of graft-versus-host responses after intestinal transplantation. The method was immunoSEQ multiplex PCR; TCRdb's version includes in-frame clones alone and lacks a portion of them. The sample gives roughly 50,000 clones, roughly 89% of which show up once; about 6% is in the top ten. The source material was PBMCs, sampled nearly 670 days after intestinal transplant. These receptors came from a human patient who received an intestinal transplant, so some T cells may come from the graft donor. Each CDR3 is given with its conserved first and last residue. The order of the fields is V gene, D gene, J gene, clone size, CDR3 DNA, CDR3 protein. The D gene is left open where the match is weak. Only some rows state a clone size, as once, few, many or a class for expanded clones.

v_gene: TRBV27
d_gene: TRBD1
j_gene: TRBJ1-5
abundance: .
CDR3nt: TGTGCCAGCAGTTCGGGACAGGGAGCGCGGTGGCCCCAGCATTTT
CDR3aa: CASSSGQGARWPQHF

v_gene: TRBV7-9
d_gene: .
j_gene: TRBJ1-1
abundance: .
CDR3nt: TGTGCCAGCAGCTTGACGGGGGGAGGCACTGAAGCTTTCTTT
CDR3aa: CASSLTGGGTEAFF

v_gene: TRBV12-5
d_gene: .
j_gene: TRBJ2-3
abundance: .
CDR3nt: TGTGCTAGTGGTTTGGTACTGGGTAGCACAGATACGCAGTATTTT
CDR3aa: CASGLVLGSTDTQYF

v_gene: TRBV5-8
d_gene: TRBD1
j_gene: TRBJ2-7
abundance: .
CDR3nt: TGTGCCAGCAGCTGGACAGGGATACACTACGAGCAGTACTTC
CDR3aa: CASSWTGIHYEQYF

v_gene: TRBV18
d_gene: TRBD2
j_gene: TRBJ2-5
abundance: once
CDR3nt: TGTGCCAGCTCACCAATCGCGGGGGGCCAAGAGACCCAGTACTTC
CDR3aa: CASSPIAGGQETQYF

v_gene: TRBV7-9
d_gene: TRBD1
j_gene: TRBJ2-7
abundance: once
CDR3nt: TGTGCCAGCAGCAATCCCGGGACAGGGCGCTACGAGCAGTACTTC
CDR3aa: CASSNPGTGRYEQYF

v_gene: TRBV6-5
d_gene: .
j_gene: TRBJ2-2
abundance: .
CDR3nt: TGTGCCAGCAGTTACAGGGGGGAGGGCACCGGGGAGCTGTTTTTT
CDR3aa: CASSYRGEGTGELFF

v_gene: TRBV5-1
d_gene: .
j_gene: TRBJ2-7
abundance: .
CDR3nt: TGCGCCACCCCGAAGGGTCTCCACGAGCAGTACTTC
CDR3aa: CATPKGLHEQYF

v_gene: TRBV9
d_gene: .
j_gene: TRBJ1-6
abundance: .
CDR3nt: TGTGCCAGCAGCGCGGGGACGGTGAATTCACCCCTCCACTTT
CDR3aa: CASSAGTVNSPLHF

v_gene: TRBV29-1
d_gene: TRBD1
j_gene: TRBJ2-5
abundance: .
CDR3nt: TGCAGCGCTGGGACAGGGGGGCCTCTCGAGACCCAGTACTTC
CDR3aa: CSAGTGGPLETQYF

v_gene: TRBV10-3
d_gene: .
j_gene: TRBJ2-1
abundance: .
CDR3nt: TGTGCCATCGGGTCGGCAAATGAGCAGTTCTTC
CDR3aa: CAIGSANEQFF

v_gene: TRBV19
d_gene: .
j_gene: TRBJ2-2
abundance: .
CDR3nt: TGTGCCAGTAGATTCGACACCGGGGAGCTGTTTTTT
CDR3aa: CASRFDTGELFF

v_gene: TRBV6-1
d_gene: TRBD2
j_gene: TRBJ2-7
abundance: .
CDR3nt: TGTGCCAGCAGTCGCAGCGGGGACTACGAGCAGTACTTC
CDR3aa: CASSRSGDYEQYF

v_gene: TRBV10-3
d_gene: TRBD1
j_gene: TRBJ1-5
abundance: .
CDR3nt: TGTGCCATCAGTGAGTCGACAGGGGGTGCCAATCAGCCCCAGCATTTT
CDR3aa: CAISESTGGANQPQHF

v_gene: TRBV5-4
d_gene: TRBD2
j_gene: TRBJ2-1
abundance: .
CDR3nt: TGTGCCGTGGGGCGGCTAGCGGGGACCTACAATGAGCAGTTCTTC
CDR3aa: CAVGRLAGTYNEQFF

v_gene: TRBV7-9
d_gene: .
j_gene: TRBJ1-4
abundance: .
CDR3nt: TGTGCTAGCAGCTTTCTCGGCGCAGGAGCAAATGAAAAACTGTTTTTT
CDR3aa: CASSFLGAGANEKLFF

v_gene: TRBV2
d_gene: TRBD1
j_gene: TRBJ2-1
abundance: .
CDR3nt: TGTGCCAGCAGTCAGGACAGGGCCCTCTACAATGAGCAGTTCTTC
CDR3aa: CASSQDRALYNEQFF

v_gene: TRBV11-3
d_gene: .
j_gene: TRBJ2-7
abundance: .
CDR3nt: TGTGCCAGCAGCTCGATATACAGGGACGAGCAGTACTTC
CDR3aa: CASSSIYRDEQYF

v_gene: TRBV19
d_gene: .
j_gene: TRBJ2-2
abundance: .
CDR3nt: TGTGCCAGCAAGGCGGCAGGGGTTGACACCGGGGAGCTGTTTTTT
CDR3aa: CASKAAGVDTGELFF

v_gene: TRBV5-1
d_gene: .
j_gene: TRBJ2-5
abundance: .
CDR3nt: TGCGCCAGCAGCTTCGTTGGGGGCCAGCTGGAGACCCAGTACTTC
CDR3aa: CASSFVGGQLETQYF

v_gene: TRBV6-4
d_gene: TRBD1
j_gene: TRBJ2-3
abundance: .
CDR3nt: TGTGCCAGCAGTCAGACAGGGCCCACAGATACGCAGTATTTT
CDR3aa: CASSQTGPTDTQYF

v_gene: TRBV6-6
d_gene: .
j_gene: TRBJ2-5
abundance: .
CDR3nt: TGTGCCAGCAGTTTCGGGGACTTACAAGAGACCCAGTACTTC
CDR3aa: CASSFGDLQETQYF

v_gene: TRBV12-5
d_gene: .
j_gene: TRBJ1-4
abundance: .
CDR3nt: TGTGCTAGTGGTCCCGATTTGGGAGGTACTAATGAAAAACTGTTTTTT
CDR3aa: CASGPDLGGTNEKLFF

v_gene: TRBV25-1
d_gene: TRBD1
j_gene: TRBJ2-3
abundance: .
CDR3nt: TGTGCCAGCAGTGTACGACAGGGGCCCATTATGCGCAGATACGCAGTATTT
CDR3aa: CASSVRQGPIMRRYAVF

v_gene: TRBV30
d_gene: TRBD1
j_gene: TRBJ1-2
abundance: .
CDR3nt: TGTGCCTGGAGTGTTGGGGACAGGGCTGGGTATGGCTACACCTTC
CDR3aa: CAWSVGDRAGYGYTF

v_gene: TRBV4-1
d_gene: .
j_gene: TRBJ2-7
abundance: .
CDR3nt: TGCGCCAGCAGCCAAGTATTTTTGGAATACGAGCAGTACTTC
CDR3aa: CASSQVFLEYEQYF

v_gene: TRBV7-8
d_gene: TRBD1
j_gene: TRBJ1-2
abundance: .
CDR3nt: TGTGCCAGCAGCTTGATACAGGGGGCAGATGGCTACACCTTC
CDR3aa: CASSLIQGADGYTF

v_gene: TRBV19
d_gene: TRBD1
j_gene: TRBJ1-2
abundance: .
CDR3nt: TGTGCCAGTAGTCCGGCTGACAGGGTCTATGGCTACACCTTC
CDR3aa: CASSPADRVYGYTF

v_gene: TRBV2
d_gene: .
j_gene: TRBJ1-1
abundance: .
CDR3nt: TGTGCCAGCAGTGTAAACAGCCTCAACACTGAAGCTTTCTTT
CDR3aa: CASSVNSLNTEAFF

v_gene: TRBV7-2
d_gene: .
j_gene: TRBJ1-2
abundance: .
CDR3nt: TGTGCCAGCAGCTTAGCAGTTACAGGCTACACCTTC
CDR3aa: CASSLAVTGYTF

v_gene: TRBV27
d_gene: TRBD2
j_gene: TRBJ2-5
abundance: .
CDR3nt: TGTGCCAGCAGTCACCTTACGACTAGCGGGGGGGCTTGGAGAGAGACCCAGTACTTC
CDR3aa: CASSHLTTSGGAWRETQYF

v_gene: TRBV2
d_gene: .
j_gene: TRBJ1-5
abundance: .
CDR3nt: TGTGCCAGCAGTGATCCAGGAGGAAGCAATCAGCCCCAGCATTTT
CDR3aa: CASSDPGGSNQPQHF

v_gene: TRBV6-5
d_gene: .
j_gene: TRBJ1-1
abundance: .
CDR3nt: TGTGCCAGCAGTTATAGTTCCACACTGAATGCTTTCTTT
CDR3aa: CASSYSSTLNAFF

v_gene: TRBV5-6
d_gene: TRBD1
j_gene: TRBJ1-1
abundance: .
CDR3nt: TGTGCCAGCAGCTTGAGGGACAGGGCCCTCACTGAAGCTTTCTTT
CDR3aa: CASSLRDRALTEAFF

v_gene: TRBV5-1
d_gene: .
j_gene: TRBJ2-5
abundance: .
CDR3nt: TGCGCCAGCAGCTTGGTACCAACCAAAGAGACCCAGTACTTC
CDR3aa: CASSLVPTKETQYF

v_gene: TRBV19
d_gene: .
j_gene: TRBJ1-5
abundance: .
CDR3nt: TGTGCCAGTAGACAGGGCAATCAGCCCCAGCATTTT
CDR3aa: CASRQGNQPQHF

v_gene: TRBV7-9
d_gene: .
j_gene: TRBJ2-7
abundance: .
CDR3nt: TGTGCCAGCAGCCCTCGGGCCCAGACAGTGCCCTACGAGCAGTACTTC
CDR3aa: CASSPRAQTVPYEQYF

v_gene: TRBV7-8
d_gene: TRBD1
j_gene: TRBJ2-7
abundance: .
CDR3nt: TGTGCCAGCGCCGGGACAGGGGTGGTCGAGCAGTACTTC
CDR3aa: CASAGTGVVEQYF

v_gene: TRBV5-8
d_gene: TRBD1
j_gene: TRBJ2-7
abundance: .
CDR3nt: TGTGCCAGCAGCTCTACAGGGACAGGGGTCTACGAGCAGTACTTC
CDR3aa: CASSSTGTGVYEQYF

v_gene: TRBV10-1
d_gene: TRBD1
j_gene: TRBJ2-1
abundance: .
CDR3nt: TGCGCCAGGGGGGTCGGGACAGGAGGGTACAATGAGCAGTTCTTC
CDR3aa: CARGVGTGGYNEQFF

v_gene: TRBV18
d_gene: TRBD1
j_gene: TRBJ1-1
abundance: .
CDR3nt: TGTGCCAGCTCAGAGGCAACAGGGGCGGGCACTGAAGCTTTCTTT
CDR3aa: CASSEATGAGTEAFF

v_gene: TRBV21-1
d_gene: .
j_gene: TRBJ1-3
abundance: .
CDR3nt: TGTGCCAGCAGCAAGGGGCAGGGAGAATGTGGAAACACCATATATTTT
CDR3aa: CASSKGQGECGNTIYF

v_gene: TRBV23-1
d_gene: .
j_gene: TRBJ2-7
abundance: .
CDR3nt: TGCGCCAGCAGTCAATCGTCTACCACCACCTTCTACGAGCAGTACTTC
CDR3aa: CASSQSSTTTFYEQYF

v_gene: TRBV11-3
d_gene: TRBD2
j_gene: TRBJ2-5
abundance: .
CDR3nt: TGTGCCAGCAGCCACTACGGGGGGGACCAAGAGACCCAGTACTTC
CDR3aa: CASSHYGGDQETQYF

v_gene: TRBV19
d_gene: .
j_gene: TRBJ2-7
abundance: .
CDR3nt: TGTGCCAGTAGTATGGGAGGGACAGCCTACGAGCAGTACTTC
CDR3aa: CASSMGGTAYEQYF

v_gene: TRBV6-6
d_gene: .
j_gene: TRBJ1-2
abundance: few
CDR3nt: TGTGCCAGCAGTGACGGGTTGTATGGCTACACCTTC
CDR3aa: CASSDGLYGYTF

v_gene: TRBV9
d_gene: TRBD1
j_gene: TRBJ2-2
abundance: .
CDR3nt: TGTGCCAGCAGCGTAGGGCGAGGGACAGGGTTCCCGAACACCGGGGAGCTGTTTTTT
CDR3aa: CASSVGRGTGFPNTGELFF

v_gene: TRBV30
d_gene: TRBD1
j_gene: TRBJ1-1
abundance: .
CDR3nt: TGTGCCTGGAGTGTAGAGGGGGCCACTGAAGCTTTCTTT
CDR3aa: CAWSVEGATEAFF